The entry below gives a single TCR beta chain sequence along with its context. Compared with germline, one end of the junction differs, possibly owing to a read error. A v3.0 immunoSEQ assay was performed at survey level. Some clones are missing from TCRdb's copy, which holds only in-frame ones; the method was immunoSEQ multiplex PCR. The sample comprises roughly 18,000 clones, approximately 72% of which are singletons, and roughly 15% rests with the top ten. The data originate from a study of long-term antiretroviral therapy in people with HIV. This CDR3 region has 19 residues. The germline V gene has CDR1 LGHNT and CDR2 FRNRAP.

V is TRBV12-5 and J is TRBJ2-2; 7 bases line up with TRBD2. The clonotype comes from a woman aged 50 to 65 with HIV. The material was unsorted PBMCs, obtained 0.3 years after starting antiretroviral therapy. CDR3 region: CASGLARPLSGPNTGGLFF. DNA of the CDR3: TGTGCTAGTGGTTTGGCCCGCCCCCTTAGCGGGCCGAACACCGGGGGGCTGTTTTTT.